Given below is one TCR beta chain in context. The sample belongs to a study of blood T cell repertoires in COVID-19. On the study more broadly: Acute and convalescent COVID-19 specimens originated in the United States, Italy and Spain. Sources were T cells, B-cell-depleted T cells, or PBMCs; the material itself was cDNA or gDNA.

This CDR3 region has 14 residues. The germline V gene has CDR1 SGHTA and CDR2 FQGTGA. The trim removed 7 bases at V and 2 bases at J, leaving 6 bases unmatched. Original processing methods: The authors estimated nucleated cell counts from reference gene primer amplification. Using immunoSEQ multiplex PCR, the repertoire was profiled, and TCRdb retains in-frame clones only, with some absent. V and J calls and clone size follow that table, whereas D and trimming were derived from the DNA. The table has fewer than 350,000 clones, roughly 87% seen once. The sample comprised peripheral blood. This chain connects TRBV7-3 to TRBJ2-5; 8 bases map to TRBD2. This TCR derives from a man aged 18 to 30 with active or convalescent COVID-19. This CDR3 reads CASKKTSDQETQYF. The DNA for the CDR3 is TGTGCCAGCAAGAAGACTAGCGATCAAGAGACCCAGTACTTC.